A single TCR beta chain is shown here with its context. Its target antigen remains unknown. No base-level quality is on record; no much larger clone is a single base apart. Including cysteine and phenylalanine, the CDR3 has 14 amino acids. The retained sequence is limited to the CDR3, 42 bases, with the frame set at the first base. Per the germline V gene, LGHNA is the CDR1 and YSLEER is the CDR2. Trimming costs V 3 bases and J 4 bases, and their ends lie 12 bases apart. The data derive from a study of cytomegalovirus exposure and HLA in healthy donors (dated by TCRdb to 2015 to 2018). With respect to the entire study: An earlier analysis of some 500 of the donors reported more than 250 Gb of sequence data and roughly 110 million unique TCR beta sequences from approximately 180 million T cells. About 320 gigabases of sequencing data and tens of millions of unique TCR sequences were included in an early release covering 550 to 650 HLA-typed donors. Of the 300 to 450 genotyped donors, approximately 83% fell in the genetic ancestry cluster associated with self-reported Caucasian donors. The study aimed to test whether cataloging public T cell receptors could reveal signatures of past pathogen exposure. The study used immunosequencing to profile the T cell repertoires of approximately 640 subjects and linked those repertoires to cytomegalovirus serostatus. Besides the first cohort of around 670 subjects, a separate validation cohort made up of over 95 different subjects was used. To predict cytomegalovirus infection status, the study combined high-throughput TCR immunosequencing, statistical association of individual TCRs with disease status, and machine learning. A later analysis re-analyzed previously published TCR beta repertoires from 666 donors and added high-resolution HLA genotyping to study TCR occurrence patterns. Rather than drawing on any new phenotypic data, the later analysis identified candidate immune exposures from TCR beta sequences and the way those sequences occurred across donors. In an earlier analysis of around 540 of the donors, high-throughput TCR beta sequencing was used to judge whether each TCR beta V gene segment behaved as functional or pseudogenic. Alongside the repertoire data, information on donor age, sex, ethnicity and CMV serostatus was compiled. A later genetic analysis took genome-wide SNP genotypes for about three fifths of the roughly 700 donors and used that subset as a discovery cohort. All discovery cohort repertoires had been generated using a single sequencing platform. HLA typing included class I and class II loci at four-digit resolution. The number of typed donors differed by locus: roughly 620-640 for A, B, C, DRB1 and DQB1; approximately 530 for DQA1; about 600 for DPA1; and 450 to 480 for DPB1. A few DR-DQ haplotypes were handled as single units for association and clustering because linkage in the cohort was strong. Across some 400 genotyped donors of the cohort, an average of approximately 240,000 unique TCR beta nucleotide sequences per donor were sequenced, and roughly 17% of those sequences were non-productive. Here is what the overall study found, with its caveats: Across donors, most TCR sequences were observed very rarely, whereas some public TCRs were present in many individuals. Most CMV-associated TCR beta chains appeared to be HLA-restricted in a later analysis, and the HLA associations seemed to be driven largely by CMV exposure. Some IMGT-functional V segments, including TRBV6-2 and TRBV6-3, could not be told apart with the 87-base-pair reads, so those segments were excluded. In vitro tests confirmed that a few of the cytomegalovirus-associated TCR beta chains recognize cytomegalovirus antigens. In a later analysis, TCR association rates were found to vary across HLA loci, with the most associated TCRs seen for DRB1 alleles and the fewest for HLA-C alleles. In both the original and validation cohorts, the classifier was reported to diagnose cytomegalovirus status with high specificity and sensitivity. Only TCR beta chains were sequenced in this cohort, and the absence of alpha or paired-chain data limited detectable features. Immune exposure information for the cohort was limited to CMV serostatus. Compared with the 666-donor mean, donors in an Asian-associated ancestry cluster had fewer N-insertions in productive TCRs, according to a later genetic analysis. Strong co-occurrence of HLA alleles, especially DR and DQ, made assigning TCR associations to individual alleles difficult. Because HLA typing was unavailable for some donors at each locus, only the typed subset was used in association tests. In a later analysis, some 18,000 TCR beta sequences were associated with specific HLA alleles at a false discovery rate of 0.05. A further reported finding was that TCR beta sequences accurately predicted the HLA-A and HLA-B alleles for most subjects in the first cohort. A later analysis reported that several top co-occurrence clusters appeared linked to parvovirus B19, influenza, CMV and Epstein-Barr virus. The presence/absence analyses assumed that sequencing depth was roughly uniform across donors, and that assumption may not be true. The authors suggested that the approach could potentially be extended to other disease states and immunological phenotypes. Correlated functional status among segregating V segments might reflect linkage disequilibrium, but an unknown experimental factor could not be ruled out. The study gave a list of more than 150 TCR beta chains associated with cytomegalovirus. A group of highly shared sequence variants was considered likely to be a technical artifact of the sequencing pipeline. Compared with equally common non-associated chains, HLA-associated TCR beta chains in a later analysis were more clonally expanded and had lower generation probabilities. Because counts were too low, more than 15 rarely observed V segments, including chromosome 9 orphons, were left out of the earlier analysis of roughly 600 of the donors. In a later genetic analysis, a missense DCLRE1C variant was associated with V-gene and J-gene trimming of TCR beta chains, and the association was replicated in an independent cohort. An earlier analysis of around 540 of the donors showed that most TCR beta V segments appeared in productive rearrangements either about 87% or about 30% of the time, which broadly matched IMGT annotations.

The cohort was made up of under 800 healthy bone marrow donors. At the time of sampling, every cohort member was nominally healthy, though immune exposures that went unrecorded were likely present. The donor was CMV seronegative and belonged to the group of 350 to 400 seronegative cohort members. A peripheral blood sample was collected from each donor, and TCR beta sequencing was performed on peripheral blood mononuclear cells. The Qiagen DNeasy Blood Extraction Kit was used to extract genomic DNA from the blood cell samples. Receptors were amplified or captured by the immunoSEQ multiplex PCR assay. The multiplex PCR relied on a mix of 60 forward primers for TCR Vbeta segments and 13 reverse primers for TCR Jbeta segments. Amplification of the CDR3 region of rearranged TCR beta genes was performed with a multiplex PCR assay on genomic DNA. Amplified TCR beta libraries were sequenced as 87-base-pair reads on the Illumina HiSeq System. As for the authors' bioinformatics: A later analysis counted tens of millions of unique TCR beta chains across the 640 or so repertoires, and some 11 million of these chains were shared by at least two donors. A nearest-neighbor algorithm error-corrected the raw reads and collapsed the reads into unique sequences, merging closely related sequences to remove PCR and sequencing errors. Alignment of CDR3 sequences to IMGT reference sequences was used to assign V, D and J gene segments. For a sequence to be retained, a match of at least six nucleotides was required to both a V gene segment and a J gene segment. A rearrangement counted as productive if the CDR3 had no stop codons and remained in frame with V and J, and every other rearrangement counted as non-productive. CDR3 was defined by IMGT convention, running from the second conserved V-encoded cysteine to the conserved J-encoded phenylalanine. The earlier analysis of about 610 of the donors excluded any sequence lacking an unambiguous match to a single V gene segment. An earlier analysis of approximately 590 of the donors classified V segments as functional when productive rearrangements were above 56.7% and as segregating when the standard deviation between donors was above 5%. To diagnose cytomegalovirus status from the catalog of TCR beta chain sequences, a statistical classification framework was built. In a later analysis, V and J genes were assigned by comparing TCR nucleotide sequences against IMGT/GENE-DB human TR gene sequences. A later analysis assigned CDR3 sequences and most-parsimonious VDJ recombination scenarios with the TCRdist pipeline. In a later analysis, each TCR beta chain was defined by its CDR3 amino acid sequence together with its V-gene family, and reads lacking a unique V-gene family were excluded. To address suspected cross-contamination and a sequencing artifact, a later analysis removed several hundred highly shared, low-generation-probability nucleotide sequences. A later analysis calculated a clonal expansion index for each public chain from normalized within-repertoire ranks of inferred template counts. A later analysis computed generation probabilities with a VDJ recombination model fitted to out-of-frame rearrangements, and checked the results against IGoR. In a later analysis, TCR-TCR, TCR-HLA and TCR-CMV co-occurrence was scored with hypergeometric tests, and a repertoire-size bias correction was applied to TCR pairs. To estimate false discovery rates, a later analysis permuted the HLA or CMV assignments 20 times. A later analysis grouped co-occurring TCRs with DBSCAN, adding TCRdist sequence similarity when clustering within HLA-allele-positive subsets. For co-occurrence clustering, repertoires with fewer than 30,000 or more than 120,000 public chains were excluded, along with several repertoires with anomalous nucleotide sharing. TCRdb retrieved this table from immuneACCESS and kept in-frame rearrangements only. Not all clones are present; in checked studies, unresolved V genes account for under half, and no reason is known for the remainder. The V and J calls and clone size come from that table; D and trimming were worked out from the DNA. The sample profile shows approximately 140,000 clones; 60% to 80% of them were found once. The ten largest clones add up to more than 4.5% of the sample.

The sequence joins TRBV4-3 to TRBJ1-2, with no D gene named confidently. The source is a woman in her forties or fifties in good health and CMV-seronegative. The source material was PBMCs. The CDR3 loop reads CASSHLRGGYGYTF. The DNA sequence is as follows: TGCGCCAGCAGCCACCTCCGGGGAGGCTATGGCTACACCTTC.